The entry below describes one T cell receptor (beta chain). This sample was included in a study of PD-1 blockade in classical Hodgkin lymphoma. The CDR3 has 15 amino acids. Germline-derived CDR1 and CDR2 are MRHNA and SNTAGT. The junction had 6 bases not matched to a gene; V was cut back by 6 bases and J by 5 bases. Measured with immunoSEQ multiplex PCR; TCRdb has only the in-frame clones, and not every one. The data hold about 25,000 clones, with over 85% observed a single time. Time point noted: newly diagnosed, previously untreated cHL patient sample. The material sequenced was peripheral blood mononuclear cells (PBMCs). J is TRBJ2-3 and V is TRBV6-4, with 12 bases identical to TRBD2. The clonotype originates from a human donor with classical Hodgkin lymphoma. CDR3 sequence: CASSLLAGGIDTQYF. For the CDR3, the DNA is TGTGCCAGCAGCCTACTAGCGGGGGGTATAGATACGCAGTATTTT.